A single sample gave rise to the 25 T cell receptor beta chains below, sequenced in a study of blood T cell repertoires in COVID-19. Sequencing used immunoSEQ multiplex PCR; TCRdb keeps in-frame clones, though not all of them. The data contain 380,000 or so clones, over 75% of them seen just once; the ten biggest clones take up roughly 2%. The sequenced sample consisted of PBMCs or T cells enriched from blood (not recorded which). These receptors all come from a woman aged 40 to 50 with acute COVID-19.

This chain links TRBV19 with TRBJ2-7; D not certain. V was pared by 4 bases and J by 5 bases, with 12 bases between. The CDR3 extends over 13 amino acids. From germline, CDR1 is LNHDA and CDR2 SQIVND (reference sequence). CDR3 DNA sequence: TGTGCCAGTAGTAACTCCCGAGTGGACGAGCAGTACTTC. Encoded protein: CASSNSRVDEQYF. The entire variable domain, with the rest obtained from reference TRBV19 and TRBJ2-7, is as follows: DGGITQSPKYLFRKEGQNVTLSCEQNLNHDAMYWYRQDPGQGLRLIYYSQIVNDFQKGDIAEGYSVSREKKESFPLTVTSAQKNPTAFYLCASSNSRVDEQYFGPGTRLTVT.

J is TRBJ1-2 and V is TRBV19; weak D call: TRBD1 (5 bases). This CDR3 spans 12 amino acids. Germline CDR1 reads LNHDA; CDR2 reads SQIVND (reference sequence). V gave up 8 bases and J gave up 6 bases, with 13 bases separating them. Here the CDR3 reads CASPRGRDGYTF. CDR3 coding DNA: TGTGCCAGTCCTCGGGGGAGAGATGGCTACACCTTC.

This clone was observed once. The chain has TRBV10-3 and TRBJ2-7, with 7 bases identical to TRBD1. The CDR3 totals 14 residues. Trimming at V came to 7 bases and at J to 3 bases, leaving 9 bases not matched to a gene. In germline, CDR1 is ENHRY, CDR2 SYGVKD. This CDR3 reads CAIKNRGSNYEQYF. For the CDR3, the DNA is TGTGCCATCAAAAACAGGGGAAGTAACTACGAGCAGTACTTC.

This sequence joins TRBV4-1 and TRBJ1-5; 7 bases agree with TRBD1. Trimming took 0 bases from V and 9 from J; bases not matched to a gene: 2. This CDR3 has 13 amino acids. CDR1 and CDR2 from the germline V gene are MGHRA and YSYEKL. The CDR3 nucleotides are TGCGCCAGCAGCCAAGATCACAGGGGGCCCCAGCATTTT. It encodes CASSQDHRGPQHF.

This clone was seen a handful of times. This chain uses TRBV30 with TRBJ2-7; D perhaps matches TRBD1 (6 bases). V was clipped by 0 bases and J by 2 bases, with 8 bases between them. Germline-derived CDR1 and CDR2 are GTSNPN and SVGIG (reference sequence). The CDR3 runs to 13 residues. The CDR3 nucleotides read TGTGCCTGGAGTGTTCACAGGGCCTACGAGCAGTACTTC. This translates into CAWSVHRAYEQYF. Full variable domain (outside the CDR3, taken from reference TRBV30 and TRBJ2-7): SQTIHQWPATLVQPVGSPLSLECTVEGTSNPNLYWYRQAAGRGLQLLFYSVGIGQISSEVPQNLSASRPQDRQFILSSKKLLLSDSGFYLCAWSVHRAYEQYFGPGTRLTVT.

This chain links TRBV19 with TRBJ1-3; no reliable D call. With 6 bases removed from V and 7 bases from J, the gap between germline ends came to 10 bases. The V gene's germline CDR1 is LNHDA and CDR2 SQIVND (reference sequence). The CDR3 runs to 12 residues. The CDR3 nucleotides read TGTGCCAGTAGCCCCCGTGTGAACACCATATATTTT. Translated: CASSPRVNTIYF.

CDR3 in amino acids: CASSLYRTALEAFF. As DNA, the CDR3 is TGTGCCAGCAGCTTATATCGGACAGCACTTGAAGCTTTCTTT. The J gene is TRBJ1-1, the V gene TRBV7-9; weak D call: TRBD1 (6 bases). Germline lookup yields CDR1 SEHNR and CDR2 FQNEAQ (reference sequence). The ends were cut back, 2 bases at V and 7 bases at J, with 14 bases in the middle. There are 14 residues in the CDR3. Supplemented by reference TRBV7-9 and TRBJ1-1, the full variable domain reads DTGVSQNPRHKITKRGQNVTFRCDPISEHNRLYWYRQTLGQGPEFLTYFQNEAQLEKSRLLSDRFSAERPKGSFSTLEIQRTEQGDSAMYLCASSLYRTALEAFFGQGTRLTVV.

The chain links TRBV29-1 to TRBJ1-2, with 8 bases lining up with TRBD1. The CDR3 runs to 13 residues. V lost 1 base, J lost 7 bases, and 5 bases stayed unmatched. CDR1 is SQVTM and CDR2 is ANQGSEA in the germline V gene. This chain's CDR3 is CSVEGTGNSGYTF. The CDR3 bases are TGCAGCGTTGAAGGGACAGGGAATAGTGGCTACACCTTC.

V and J are TRBV5-1 and TRBJ1-1; TRBD1 agrees at 8 bases. Germline V gene lookup returns CDR1 SGHRS and CDR2 YFSETQ. This CDR3 comprises 12 residues. Germline trimming cut 5 bases from V and 8 bases from J; bases unmatched to any gene: 5. CDR3 DNA: TGCGCCAGCAGGGACGGACAGGGAGAAGCTTTCTTT. Translated, it gives CASRDGQGEAFF.

The chain employs TRBV7-5 and TRBJ1-4; TRBD1 is taken as the D call from the table, unchecked against the DNA. TRBV7-5 is tagged as a pseudogene. This CDR3 is 13 amino acids long. The CDR3 here is CARSGTGRWKLFF. The CDR3 DNA reads TGTGCCAGAAGCGGGACAGGCCGGTGGAAACTGTTTTTT.

This clone was seen only once. For the CDR3, the DNA is TGCGCCAGCAGCTCACAGAGACAGGGGGCCGAGGGCTACACCTTC. Its translation is CASSSQRQGAEGYTF. This sequence joins TRBV5-1 and TRBJ1-2; 10 nucleotides agree with TRBD1. Per the germline V gene, CDR1 is SGHRS and CDR2 is YFSETQ. The CDR3 has 15 residues. V gave up 3 bases and J gave up 8 bases; unmatched junction bases: 10. The full variable domain, rest sourced from reference TRBV5-1 and TRBJ1-2, is KAGVTQTPRYLIKTRGQQVTLSCSPISGHRSVSWYQQTPGQGLQFLFEYFSETQRNKGNFPGRFSGRQFSNSRSEMNVSTLELGDSALYLCASSSQRQGAEGYTFGSGTRLTVV.

The table lists this clone with a few counts. The rearrangement joins TRBV24-1 to TRBJ1-1, with 7 positions matching TRBD1. Germline lookup yields CDR1 KGHDR and CDR2 SFDVKD. V lost 5 bases to trimming and J lost 8 bases; unmatched junction nucleotides: 4. There are 12 residues in the CDR3. CDR3 nucleotide sequence: TGTGCCACCAGTGGTACAGGGGCGGAAGCTTTCTTT. It is translated as CATSGTGAEAFF.

V and J are TRBV7-2 and TRBJ2-3; TRBD2 matches 12 bases. CDR1 SGHTA and CDR2 FQGNSA come from the germline V gene. This CDR3 comprises 16 residues. The ends lost 5 bases at V and 11 bases at J; junction bases unmatched: 14. CDR3: CASSPKLLAGGHVQYF. For the CDR3, the DNA is TGTGCCAGCAGCCCTAAACTCCTAGCGGGGGGGCATGTGCAGTATTTT.

The V and J genes are TRBV11-2 and TRBJ2-2; D is uncertain. The CDR3 totals 16 residues. V was cut by 5 bases and J by 7 bases, with 20 bases left in between. The germline V gene encodes CDR1 SGHAT and CDR2 FQNNGV. CDR3 protein: CASSSSSALFGGELFF. CDR3 bases: TGTGCCAGCAGCAGTAGTTCAGCGTTGTTTGGCGGGGAGCTGTTTTTT.

The chain carries TRBV11-2 and TRBJ1-2, with 7 positions matching TRBD1. Germline V gene data show CDR1 as SGHAT and CDR2 as FQNNGV. With 6 bases clipped from V and 0 bases from J, the junction kept 10 bases outside the gene matches. There are 16 residues in the CDR3. This CDR3 is CASRRAGTAPNYGYTF. The CDR3, as DNA: TGTGCCAGCAGACGTGCAGGGACAGCACCTAACTATGGCTACACCTTC.

The chain has TRBV7-6 and TRBJ2-7; 7 bases map to TRBD1. Trimming cost V 5 bases and J 3 bases; bases outside gene matches: 10. Germline CDR1 is SGHVS and CDR2 is FNYEAQ. CDR3 length: 15 amino acids. CDR3 in amino acids: CASSRVAGGIYEQYF. CDR3 nucleotide sequence: TGTGCCAGCAGCAGGGTCGCAGGGGGAATCTACGAGCAGTACTTC.

The gene calls are TRBV2 and TRBJ1-5; TRBD1 matches 9 bases. Losses at the gene ends were 5 bases for V and 4 bases for J; bases not matched to a gene: 9. The germline CDR1 and CDR2 sequences are SNHLY and FYNNEI. The CDR3 extends over 16 amino acids. The CDR3 DNA reads TGTGCCAGCAGTCCGACAGGGGGTGTTAAGAATCAGCCCCAGCATTTT. As protein: CASSPTGGVKNQPQHF.

CDR3 DNA: TGCGCCAGCAGCCCCGGGACTAGCGGGGGGGCCCGGGAGCAGTTCTTC. Residues: CASSPGTSGGAREQFF. This sequence joins TRBV5-1 and TRBJ2-1; 16 positions match TRBD2. Germline V gives CDR1 SGHRS, CDR2 YFSETQ. The J segment lost 10 bases and the V segment lost 4 bases, leaving 8 bases of the junction unmatched. This CDR3 contains 16 residues.

Here the CDR3 reads CASSLRAGGASDGYTF. The CDR3 DNA is TGCGCCAGCAGCTTGCGGGCAGGGGGCGCGTCGGATGGCTACACCTTC. V is TRBV5-1 and J is TRBJ1-2; TRBD1 matches 8 bases. The CDR3 is 16 residues long. V lost 1 base to trimming and J lost 6 bases; unmatched junction nucleotides: 11. CDR1 and CDR2 (germline): SGHRS, YFSETQ.

The CDR3 bases are TGTGCCAGCAGTGCCAACTCAGGGGATGGGAAGTTTCAGCCCCAGCATTTT. This gives the protein CASSANSGDGKFQPQHF. The rearrangement joins TRBV27 to TRBJ1-5; possibly TRBD1 for D (6 bases). CDR3 length: 17 amino acids. Trimming cost V 5 bases and J 6 bases, with 23 bases left between them. The V gene's germline CDR1 is MNHEY and CDR2 SMNVEV (reference sequence).

This chain uses TRBV11-2 with TRBJ2-1; D may be TRBD2 (6 bases). Germline assignment: CDR1 SGHAT and CDR2 FQNNGV. CDR3 size: 14 residues. V was pared by 2 bases and J by 5 bases, with 10 bases between. In nucleotides, the CDR3 is TGTGCCAGCAGCTTAAATCGACTAGACAATGAGCAGTTCTTC. Its translation is CASSLNRLDNEQFF.

This chain connects TRBV6-6 to TRBJ1-2; TRBD1 agrees at 10 bases. The CDR3 sequence is 15 residues long. Germline V lookup: CDR1 MNHNY, CDR2 SVGAGI (reference sequence). Unmatched junction bases numbered 10, after V lost 4 bases and J lost 8 bases. CDR3 region: CASSSPGQGSGGYTF. The CDR3 DNA follows: TGTGCCAGCAGTTCACCGGGACAGGGGAGCGGAGGCTACACCTTC.

The rearrangement uses TRBV6-5 and TRBJ2-7; 10 bases fit TRBD2. This CDR3 is 14 amino acids long. From germline, CDR1 is MNHEY and CDR2 SVGAGI. Unmatched junction bases numbered 4, after V lost 6 bases and J lost 2 bases. CDR3 sequence (DNA): TGTGCCAGCAGGGGACTAGCGTCTGCCTACGAGCAGTACTTC. This encodes CASRGLASAYEQYF.

The chain recombines TRBV12-3 or TRBV12-4 with TRBJ2-7; maybe TRBD2 (7 bases). Trimming pared 7 bases from V and 1 base from J, leaving 11 bases between. This CDR3 is built from 13 residues. This CDR3 reads CASTEGGSYEQYF. DNA for the CDR3: TGTGCCAGCACCGAGGGGGGGTCCTACGAGCAGTACTTC.

This chain joins TRBV13 and TRBJ1-1; no clear D. Germline V lookup: CDR1 PRHDT, CDR2 FYEKMQ (reference sequence). The CDR3 length is 11 residues. The ends were cut back, 2 bases at V and 10 bases at J, with 8 bases in the middle. For the CDR3, the DNA is TGTGCCAGCAGCTTAAGTGAGGGAGCTTTCTTT. Its translation is CASSLSEGAFF.